This entry concerns a single T cell receptor beta chain. The data were obtained in a study of T cell changes during pregnancy in multiple sclerosis. The repertoire was sequenced with immunoSEQ multiplex PCR; TCRdb's copy has only in-frame clones and lacks some. Of about 85,000 clones in the sample, just over 90% were seen once. The ends lost 6 bases at V and 9 bases at J; junction bases unmatched: 8. Germline V gives CDR1 MNHEY, CDR2 SVGAGI. This CDR3 contains 12 residues. The source was peripheral blood, collected in the first trimester of pregnancy. The receptor was derived from a female donor with multiple sclerosis, enrolled in a pregnancy study. This sequence joins TRBV6-5 and TRBJ2-7; TRBD2 matches at 7 bases. In nucleotides, the CDR3 is TGTGCCAGCAGAAACCAAGCGGGGCGGCAGTACTTC. This codes for CASRNQAGRQYF.